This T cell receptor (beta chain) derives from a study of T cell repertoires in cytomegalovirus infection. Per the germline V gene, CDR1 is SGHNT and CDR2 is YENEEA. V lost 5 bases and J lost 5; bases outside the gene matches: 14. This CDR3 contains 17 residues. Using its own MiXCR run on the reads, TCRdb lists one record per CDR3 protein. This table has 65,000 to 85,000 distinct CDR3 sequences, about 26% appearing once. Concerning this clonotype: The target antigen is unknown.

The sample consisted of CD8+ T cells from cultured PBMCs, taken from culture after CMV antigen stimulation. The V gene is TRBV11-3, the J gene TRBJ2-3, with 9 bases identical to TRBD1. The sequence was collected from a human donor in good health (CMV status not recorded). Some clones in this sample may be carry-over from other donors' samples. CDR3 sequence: CASSLGQIQGAGDTQYF. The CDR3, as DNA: TGTGCCAGCAGCCTAGGCCAAATACAGGGGGCTGGAGATACGCAGTATTTT.